Presented here are 2 T cell receptor beta chains from one specimen sequenced in a study of tumor T cells in aggressive B-cell lymphoma. Sequencing used immunoSEQ multiplex PCR; TCRdb keeps in-frame clones, though not all of them. The table lists 9,000 or so clones, about 85% of them singletons. Sequenced input: tumor tissue. The receptors here all came from an adult with diffuse large B cell lymphoma.

The genes are TRBV28 and TRBJ1-5; 7 bases fit TRBD1. The CDR3 is 15 amino acids. The germline V gene has CDR1 MDHEN and CDR2 SYDVKM. J lost 7 bases, V lost 2 bases, and 8 bases had no gene match. This CDR3 reads CASSLGTVLEQPQHF. Here the CDR3 DNA reads TGTGCCAGCAGTTTAGGGACAGTGCTAGAGCAGCCCCAGCATTTT.

The J gene is TRBJ2-3, the V gene TRBV7-9; 8 positions match TRBD2. The germline V gene encodes CDR1 SEHNR and CDR2 FQNEAQ (reference sequence). This CDR3 comprises 15 residues. The ends lost 6 bases at V and 3 bases at J; junction bases unmatched: 8. The CDR3 DNA reads as TGTGCCAGCAGGGACCCGGGGGGGAGAACAGATACGCAGTATTTT. Translating gives CASRDPGGRTDTQYF. Based on the CDR3 plus reference TRBV7-9 and TRBJ2-3, the full variable domain is DTGVSQNPRHKITKRGQNVTFRCDPISEHNRLYWYRQTLGQGPEFLTYFQNEAQLEKSRLLSDRFSAERPKGSFSTLEIQRTEQGDSAMYLCASRDPGGRTDTQYFGPGTRLTVL.